This T cell receptor (beta chain) was profiled in a study of T cells in Graves' hyperthyroidism and ophthalmopathy (dated by TCRdb to the late 2010s). A note on the overall study: Peripheral blood was collected at initial diagnosis, before any treatment. TCR Vbeta CDR3 sequencing of some 140 peripheral blood samples (under 45 ophthalmopathy, 75 hyperthyroidism and some 17 progressor patients) is reported in the paper. For training and testing, the roughly 97 patients in the discovery cohort were randomly divided in a 7:3 ratio. Whether ophthalmopathy could be predicted prospectively was tested in an independent validation cohort made up of fewer than 20 hyperthyroidism patients plus 17 patients who later progressed to ophthalmopathy. The study also compared thyroid tissue and blood T-cell repertoires from 6 or 7 Graves' hyperthyroidism patients. To identify TCR V-J signatures that set the groups apart, the researchers used a discovery cohort of about a hundred patients, made up of around 42 with Graves' ophthalmopathy and about 60 with stable Graves' hyperthyroidism. After sampling, hyperthyroidism patients received methimazole starting at 30 mg daily, and ophthalmopathy patients received high-dose intravenous methylprednisolone.

This clonotype was observed at least ten times. The antigen this receptor binds is unknown. Base qualities are missing; no much larger clone stands one base away. A patient counted as having stable Graves' hyperthyroidism if no progression to ophthalmopathy occurred over 18 months of follow-up. Hyperthyroidism patients were newly diagnosed, with disease duration under 2 months, and aged 18 to 65 years. The study excluded patients with uncontrolled infections, other autoimmune diseases, pregnancy or lactation. Diagnoses relied on clinical symptoms, serum thyroxine and TRAb, thyroid ultrasound and orbital computed tomography. PBMCs were separated from around 9.1 ml of fresh peripheral blood using Ficoll-Paque density gradient centrifugation. Total RNA was extracted with Trizol reagent, and quality was checked on an Agilent 2100 Bioanalyzer. TCR beta CDR3 regions were amplified from RNA transcripts. The TCR CDR3 was subjected to a first round of RT-PCR using the HTBI primer set and the Qiagen OneStep RT-PCR kit. Libraries were constructed in a second round of multiplex PCR, after which size selection and purification were carried out. Sequencing of the libraries was done on an Illumina HiSeq2000 using paired-end 100 bp reads. For the original study's pipeline: SOAPnuke was used to process the raw data, throwing out any read that contained adapters or uncalled bases, had a mean Phred below 15, or lacked an exact constant-primer or identifier match. COPE v1.2.5 was used to merge high-quality paired reads, and clonotypes were defined as unique nucleotide sequences. MiTCR v1.1 was used to align clonotypes to the IMGT TRBV, TRBD and TRBJ reference segments. The analysis included only V-J combinations with a frequency above 0.0001, which together covered around 99% of the repertoires. A TCS score was defined as the ratio of F50 (clonal expansion) to E x V (chaos), with BLOSUM62-based TCRdist applied between CDR3 peptides within each V-J. Welch's t-statistics and random forest reduced 514 V-J features to about 12, which were used in a naive Bayes classifier (R e1071). TCRdb trimmed public reads at Q25 via fastp, called clones via MiXCR and kept in-frame beta chains. Under each unique CDR3 protein, matching rows form one entry showing the most common genes and DNA. The V and J calls and clone size come from TCRdb's table, not from the authors' own analysis. This sample holds more than 550,000 distinct CDR3 sequences; around a sixth were observed only once. 15% to 19% of the sample goes to the ten largest clones.

Broad study findings and their caveats: A model built on a 13 V-J signature distinguished ophthalmopathy from stable hyperthyroidism, reaching over 85% sensitivity and around 81% specificity in cross-validation and 80%/75% in testing. No statistical method was used to set the sample size in advance, and investigators knew the group allocation. In validation, progression to ophthalmopathy was predicted by the model with almost 71% sensitivity and just over 72% specificity, a median of 6.5 months before onset. Blood samples also contained most of the expanded thyroid clonotypes (frequency above 0.001), which suggests that blood repertoires may reflect thyroid immune responses.

The junction shows trimming of 1 base on V and 6 bases on J, and the gene matches do not reach 8 bases of it. CDR1 SGHVS and CDR2 FNYEAQ are derived from the germline V gene. The cysteine opens and the phenylalanine closes a CDR3 of 16 amino acids. Only the CDR3 portion is preserved as DNA: 48 bases, with reading frame beginning at the first base. The sample consisted of blood. The sequence came from a middle-aged man with Graves' hyperthyroidism. The chain is assembled from TRBV7-6 and TRBJ2-1, and 8 junctional nucleotides match TRBD2. The bases are TGTGCCAGCAGCTTAGAGTTCAGGGCGGGGGGCAATGAGCAGTTCTTC. This gives the protein CASSLEFRAGGNEQFF. With the portions outside the CDR3 filled from the reference TRBV7-6 and TRBJ2-1 genes, the complete variable region becomes GAGVSQSPRYKVTKRGQDVALRCDPISGHVSLYWYRQALGQGPEFLTYFNYEAQQDKSGLPNDRFSAERPEGSISTLTIQRTEQRDSAMYRCASSLEFRAGGNEQFFGPGTRLTVL.